Listed here is a single T cell receptor beta chain. Its antigen remains unknown. These data originate in a study of shared clonotypes between healthy human individuals. V shed 5 bases and J shed 7 bases, with 14 bases lying between them. Germline loops: CDR1 MDHEN, CDR2 SYDVKM. The CDR3 runs to 13 residues. Study results and limitations: Approximately 5% was the fraction of naive CD4 clonotypes found shared across several donors.

The protocol was immunoSEQ multiplex PCR, while the TCRdb copy is restricted to in-frame clones and leaves out a portion. The repertoire includes 760,000 or so clones, about 96% of them detected once, and roughly 0.23% sits in the top ten. Only CD45RO-negative cells positively selected for CCR7 counted as naive CD8 cells, so terminally differentiated effector memory CD45RA+ cells were excluded. Everyone who donated was a Caucasian adult who lived in Nashville, Tennessee. The chain uses TRBV28 and TRBJ1-2; no reliable D call. The TCR comes from a man between 25 and 39 years old in good health. Sequencing input: naive CD8+ T cells sorted from blood. The CDR3 spells CASSRSWEGGYTF. CDR3 DNA sequence: TGTGCCAGCAGTCGTTCTTGGGAAGGTGGCTACACCTTC.